The 28 T cell receptor beta chains given below trace back to one sample, sequenced in a study of T cells in Graves' hyperthyroidism and ophthalmopathy. RNA transcripts provided the source from which TCR beta CDR3 regions were amplified. TCR CDR3 regions were first amplified by RT-PCR with HTBI primers. TCRdb reanalysed the multiplex PCR reads using MiXCR and keeps one entry per CDR3 protein. There are around 500,000 distinct CDR3 sequences in the sample; 14% occur only once, and about 15% lies in the top ten. Sequencing was done on a sample of blood. The receptors shown here come from a woman aged 40 to 55 with Graves' hyperthyroidism.

This clonotype was detected many times. CDR3 nucleotides: TGCAGTGCTACCACTAGCGGGATCTTAGATACGCAGTATTTT. Amino acids: CSATTSGILDTQYF. J is TRBJ2-3 and V is TRBV20-1, with 10 bases identical to TRBD2. This CDR3 is 14 amino acids long. The germline CDR1 and CDR2 sequences are DFQATT and SNEGSKA (reference sequence). V lost 4 bases and J lost 5; bases outside the gene matches: 6.

This chain joins TRBV24-1 and TRBJ1-5; a possible D gene is TRBD1 (5 bases). The CDR3 contains 14 residues. Looked up from germline, CDR1 is KGHDR and CDR2 is SFDVKD. With 8 bases removed from V and 3 bases from J, the gap between germline ends came to 13 bases. The CDR3 is CATKWGGSNQPQHF. CDR3 nucleotides: TGTGCCACCAAGTGGGGGGGATCCAATCAGCCCCAGCATTTT.

At least ten counts were recorded for this clonotype. CDR3 DNA sequence: TGTGCCAGCAGCTTAGGCAGGGATAATGAGCAGTTCTTC. It specifies CASSLGRDNEQFF. The rearrangement uses TRBV11-3 and TRBJ2-1; possibly TRBD1 for D (5 bases). The germline gives CDR1 SGHNT, CDR2 YENEEA. There are 13 residues in the CDR3. The V and J ends lost 1 base and 7 bases respectively, with 8 bases between them.

The CDR3 protein is CASSSLAGALTDTQYF. The CDR3 nucleotides read TGTGCCAGCAGTTCGTTAGCGGGAGCTCTCACAGATACGCAGTATTTT. This chain joins TRBV28 and TRBJ2-3; 9 bases fit TRBD2. The CDR3 length is 16 residues. The ends lost 4 bases at V and 2 bases at J; junction bases unmatched: 7. Germline lookup yields CDR1 MDHEN and CDR2 SYDVKM.

Many counts were recorded for this clonotype. The V gene is TRBV28, the J gene TRBJ1-5, with 8 bases aligning to TRBD1. Trimming removed 5 bases from V and 5 bases from J; junction bases left unmatched: 5. Per germline, CDR1 MDHEN and CDR2 SYDVKM. The CDR3 totals 14 residues. The CDR3 region has the DNA TGTGCCAGCAGTCCCCGCAGGGGGCATCAGCCCCAGCATTTT. It is translated as CASSPRRGHQPQHF.

This clonotype was observed at least ten times. The chain has TRBV28 and TRBJ2-7; 7 positions agree with TRBD2. J lost 3 bases, V lost 10 bases, and 6 bases had no gene match. This CDR3 is 12 amino acids long. Per germline, CDR1 MDHEN and CDR2 SYDVKM. CDR3 in amino acids: CATSGGSYEQYF. CDR3 in DNA: TGTGCCACCTCTGGCGGGAGCTACGAGCAGTACTTC.

V gene TRBV2 combines with J gene TRBJ2-3; no reliable D call. With 8 bases removed from V and 6 bases from J, the gap between germline ends came to 12 bases. The CDR3 runs to 12 residues. Looked up from germline, CDR1 is SNHLY and CDR2 is FYNNEI. CDR3 bases: TGTGCCAGCGGTATACAGATGGATACGCAGTATTTT. It codes for CASGIQMDTQYF.

This clonotype was recorded at least ten times. The chain joins TRBV5-8 to TRBJ2-6; D remains unclear. Germline loops: CDR1 SGHTS, CDR2 YDEGEE. The CDR3 has 15 residues. V gave up 0 bases and J gave up 2 bases, with 6 bases separating them. The CDR3 loop reads CASSLVGPGANVLTF. CDR3 DNA sequence: TGTGCCAGCAGCTTGGTAGGGCCTGGGGCCAACGTCCTGACTTTC.

The rearrangement joins TRBV11-2 to TRBJ2-3; 10 bases fit TRBD2. The CDR3 length is 17 residues. CDR1 and CDR2 (germline): SGHAT, FQNNGV. V shed 4 bases, J shed 2 bases, and the junction held 9 bases outside the gene matches. CDR3 nucleotide sequence: TGTGCCAGCAGCTCCCTCGGACTAGCGGACTACACAGATACGCAGTATTTT. Amino acid sequence: CASSSLGLADYTDTQYF.

This clonotype was counted many times. The CDR3 nucleotides read TGTGCCAGCAGTGACCCAGCGGGAGGGGGTGCAGATACGCAGTATTTT. Translating gives CASSDPAGGGADTQYF. V usage is TRBV6-2 or TRBV6-3 and J usage is TRBJ2-3; 10 bases are a match to TRBD2. CDR1 is MNHEY and CDR2 is SVGEGT in the germline V gene. The CDR3 length is 16 residues. After removal of 5 bases from V and 4 bases from J, the junction contained 9 bases not matched to a gene.

The DNA for the CDR3 is TGCAGCGTTGATGTGGGGGGCAGGACAGGAGACGGCTACACCTTC. Encoded protein: CSVDVGGRTGDGYTF. V usage is TRBV29-1 and J usage is TRBJ1-2, with 7 bases identical to TRBD1. Germline V gives CDR1 SQVTM, CDR2 ANQGSEA. V lost 3 bases, J lost 8 bases, and 15 bases stayed unmatched. The CDR3 length is 15 residues. The full variable domain, rest sourced from reference TRBV29-1 and TRBJ1-2, is SAVISQKPSRDICQRGTSLTIQCQVDSQVTMMFWYRQQPGQSLTLIATANQGSEATYESGFVIDKFPISRPNLTFSTLTVSNMSPEDSSIYLCSVDVGGRTGDGYTFGSGTRLTVV.

The genes are TRBV9 and TRBJ2-2; a weak D match, TRBD2 (5 bases). The V gene lost 7 bases and the J gene lost 3 bases, with 13 bases spanning the gap. Germline V gene data show CDR1 as SGDLS and CDR2 as YYNGEE. The CDR3 is made up of 14 amino acids. In nucleotides, the CDR3 is TGTGCCAGCGATCGGGGTATGGACACCGGGGAGCTGTTTTTT. Its translation: CASDRGMDTGELFF.

The gene calls are TRBV27 and TRBJ2-7, with D possibly TRBD2 on 7 matching bases. CDR3 size: 15 residues. V lost 5 bases to trimming and J lost 2 bases, with 16 bases between them. Germline lookup yields CDR1 MNHEY and CDR2 SMNVEV (reference sequence). CDR3 in amino acids: CASSTRGGATYEQYF. CDR3 DNA: TGTGCCAGCAGTACTAGGGGGGGGGCGACCTACGAGCAGTACTTC.

The chain uses TRBV4-1 and TRBJ2-5; no definite D call. The CDR3 has 12 residues. Germline V gene sequence: CDR1 MGHRA, CDR2 YSYEKL. Trimming took off 0 bases at V and 7 bases at J, with 6 bases between the two ends. CDR3 in amino acids: CASSQDPGTQYF. Here the CDR3 DNA reads TGCGCCAGCAGCCAAGACCCGGGGACCCAGTACTTC.

This chain links TRBV7-3 with TRBJ2-3; 14 bases map to TRBD2. CDR1 and CDR2 (germline): SGHTA, FQGTGA. J was trimmed by 6 bases and V by 5 bases; bases with no gene match: 7. The CDR3 spans 16 residues. The CDR3 here is CASSVGLAGARDTQYF. In DNA, the CDR3 is TGTGCCAGCAGCGTGGGACTAGCGGGAGCAAGGGATACGCAGTATTTT.

This clonotype was recorded a few times. The chain uses TRBV28 and TRBJ2-7, with D possibly matching TRBD1 (5 bases). Deletions cut 6 bases from V and 7 bases from J, with 22 bases between. The CDR3 spans 15 residues. Per germline, CDR1 MDHEN and CDR2 SYDVKM. CDR3 loop: CASRGTGGAGREQYF. The CDR3 DNA follows: TGTGCCAGCAGGGGAACGGGTGGGGCTGGGCGAGAGCAGTACTTC.

In its sample, this clonotype was seen many times. The V call is TRBV5-1, the J call TRBJ2-3; D uncertain. The ends were cut back, 3 bases at V and 0 bases at J, with 8 bases in the middle. CDR1 SGHRS and CDR2 YFSETQ come from the germline V gene. The CDR3 spans 14 residues. This CDR3 is CASSSDASTDTQYF. The CDR3 region has the DNA TGCGCCAGCAGCTCGGACGCGAGCACAGATACGCAGTATTTT.

There are many counts of this clonotype. The genes are TRBV6-2 or TRBV6-3 and TRBJ1-2; D is uncertain. CDR3 length: 13 residues. V was cut by 10 bases and J by 3 bases, with 15 bases left in between. Per the germline V gene, CDR1 is MNHEY and CDR2 is SVGEGT. As DNA, the CDR3 is TGTGCCACCCTTACGACTGTGGACTATGGCTACACCTTC. Translation: CATLTTVDYGYTF.

The V and J genes are TRBV28 and TRBJ2-2; 10 nucleotides align to TRBD2. The germline V gene encodes CDR1 MDHEN and CDR2 SYDVKM. The CDR3 has 17 residues. V shed 2 bases and J 0 bases; nucleotides not matched to a gene: 3. As DNA, the CDR3 is TGTGCCAGCAGTTTACCCGGACTAGCGGCGAACACCGGGGAGCTGTTTTTT. Protein sequence: CASSLPGLAANTGELFF.

This clonotype was seen many times. The CDR3 reads CASSSRDRGNTDTQYF. Here the CDR3 DNA reads TGTGCCAGCAGCTCACGGGACAGGGGGAACACAGATACGCAGTATTTT. The chain combines TRBV7-9 with TRBJ2-3; 11 positions match TRBD1. V trimming: 4 bases; J trimming: 2 bases; junction bases outside the gene matches: 5. Germline V gives CDR1 SEHNR, CDR2 FQNEAQ (reference sequence). CDR3 length: 16 residues.

This clonotype occurred a few times. V gene TRBV27 combines with J gene TRBJ2-7, with 7 bases that match TRBD2. The germline gives CDR1 MNHEY, CDR2 SMNVEV (reference sequence). The junction had 12 bases not matched to a gene; V was cut back by 2 bases and J by 5 bases. The CDR3 is made up of 16 amino acids. The CDR3 coding sequence is TGTGCCAGCAGTTTACTGGCTAGCGGAACTAAACACGAGCAGTACTTC. It is translated as CASSLLASGTKHEQYF.

At least ten counts were recorded for this clonotype. CDR3 DNA sequence: TGCGCCAGCACTTCGGGACTAGCGGGAGGTAGAGGCACCGGGGAGCTGTTTTTT. This translates into CASTSGLAGGRGTGELFF. The genes are TRBV5-1 and TRBJ2-2; the match to TRBD2 covers 15 bases. Trimming cost V 6 bases and J 4 bases; bases outside gene matches: 10. CDR3 length: 18 residues. Germline V lookup: CDR1 SGHRS, CDR2 YFSETQ.

This clonotype was counted at least ten times. The chain combines TRBV3-1 with TRBJ1-1; a possible D gene is TRBD1 (5 bases). The CDR3 loop spans 15 amino acids. V lost 0 bases and J lost 1, with 9 bases in between. Germline lookup yields CDR1 LGHDT and CDR2 YNNKEL (reference sequence). CDR3 sequence reads: CASSQDGAGNTEAFF. CDR3 nucleotide sequence: TGTGCCAGCAGCCAAGATGGGGCAGGGAACACTGAAGCTTTCTTT. Supplemented by reference TRBV3-1 and TRBJ1-1, the full variable domain reads DTAVSQTPKYLVTQMGNDKSIKCEQNLGHDTMYWYKQDSKKFLKIMFSYNNKELIINETVPNRFSPKSPDKAHLNLHINSLELGDSAVYFCASSQDGAGNTEAFFGQGTRLTVV.

This clonotype was detected ten times or more. The chain joins TRBV14 to TRBJ1-1, with D possibly matching TRBD1 (5 bases). This CDR3 spans 16 amino acids. CDR1 is SGHDN, CDR2 FVKESK, per germline. V dropped 4 bases and J dropped 1 base, with 16 bases sitting between them. CDR3 sequence reads: CASSPLARQGNTEAFF. The CDR3 DNA follows: TGTGCCAGCAGCCCCTTAGCGCGGCAGGGGAACACTGAAGCTTTCTTT.

The genes are TRBV9 and TRBJ2-7; the D gene is possibly TRBD2 (5 bases). The CDR3 is 13 amino acids. Germline values: CDR1 SGDLS, CDR2 YYNGEE. V shed 2 bases and J shed 2 bases, with 8 bases lying between them. For the CDR3, the DNA is TGTGCCAGCAGCGTGGGAGACACCTACGAGCAGTACTTC. It codes for CASSVGDTYEQYF.

The table lists this clonotype with many counts. The V and J genes are TRBV7-2 and TRBJ2-1; TRBD2 matches at 7 bases. V lost 5 bases, J lost 0 bases, and 7 bases stayed unmatched. The CDR3 loop spans 16 amino acids. Germline CDR1 SGHTA, CDR2 FQGNSA. Written as DNA, the CDR3 is TGTGCCAGCAGCCGTGTAAGCGGGAACTCCTACAATGAGCAGTTCTTC. The encoded protein is CASSRVSGNSYNEQFF.

This clonotype was seen ten or more times. The chain links TRBV20-1 to TRBJ2-3; 16 bases agree with TRBD2. The V gene's germline CDR1 is DFQATT and CDR2 SNEGSKA (reference sequence). V was pared by 0 bases and J by 6 bases, with 9 bases of the junction left unmatched. This CDR3 spans 18 amino acids. The CDR3 is CSARDGTSGRAVWDTQYF. In DNA form, the CDR3 reads TGCAGTGCTAGAGATGGGACTAGCGGGAGGGCCGTCTGGGATACGCAGTATTTT.

The V and J genes are TRBV30 and TRBJ2-7; D might be TRBD1 or TRBD2, each matching 8 bases. Germline-derived CDR1 and CDR2 are GTSNPN and SVGIG (reference sequence). The CDR3 has 15 amino acids. Between the trimmed V and J ends, which lost 5 bases and 1 base, there was a span of 18 bases. Here the CDR3 DNA reads TGTGCCTGGGCGGGGGGACAGGTCCTATCCTACGAGCAGTACTTC. It translates to CAWAGGQVLSYEQYF.